What follows are 14 T cell receptor beta chains derived from one specimen sequenced in a study of cytomegalovirus exposure and HLA in healthy donors. Method: immunoSEQ multiplex PCR; TCRdb's copy keeps in-frame clones and lacks some. Found here are 150,000 to 200,000 clones, about 82% of them singletons; the top ten hold almost 1.5%. The material sequenced was PBMCs. The receptors derive from a woman younger than 35 in good health and CMV-seronegative.

The rearrangement uses TRBV11-2 and TRBJ1-1; 8 bases are a match to TRBD1. This CDR3 is 14 amino acids long. V dropped 4 bases and J dropped 6; count of bases not matched to a gene: 7. Germline CDR1 is SGHAT and CDR2 is FQNNGV. Written as DNA, the CDR3 is TGTGCCAGCAGCTCATTCTTACAGGGGGCTGAAGCTTTCTTT. Translating it yields CASSSFLQGAEAFF.

The chain has TRBV10-2 and TRBJ1-1; no clear D gene. V was clipped by 1 base and J by 0 bases, with 6 bases between them. CDR1 is WSHSY, CDR2 SAAADI, per germline. The CDR3 length is 14 residues. The DNA of the CDR3 is TGCGCCAGCAGTGAGTGGCAGTTGAACACTGAAGCTTTCTTT. Amino acids: CASSEWQLNTEAFF.

This clone was seen a single time. The chain is built from TRBV5-1 and TRBJ2-5; TRBD1 agrees at 9 bases. Germline lookup yields CDR1 SGHRS and CDR2 YFSETQ. CDR3 length: 17 amino acids. V lost 0 bases to trimming and J lost 4 bases; unmatched junction nucleotides: 10. CDR3 amino acids: CASSLGKIQGAGETQYF. CDR3 coding DNA: TGCGCCAGCAGCTTGGGAAAAATACAGGGGGCGGGAGAGACCCAGTACTTC.

This clone was seen just once. The rearrangement joins TRBV5-1 to TRBJ2-5; TRBD2 agrees at 8 bases. Germline V gene data show CDR1 as SGHRS and CDR2 as YFSETQ. There are 15 residues in the CDR3. With 7 bases clipped from V and 2 bases from J, the junction kept 10 bases outside the gene matches. The CDR3 nucleotides read TGCGCCAGCTCCTCCGGGGGGGGGCAACAAGAGACCCAGTACTTC. It is translated as CASSSGGGQQETQYF.

The chain recombines TRBV2 with TRBJ2-1, with a tentative D call TRBD2 (5 bases). The CDR3 is made up of 15 amino acids. Deletions cut 4 bases from V and 4 bases from J, with 14 bases between. Germline-derived CDR1 and CDR2 are SNHLY and FYNNEI. CDR3 coding DNA: TGTGCCAGCAGTGGGGCTAGCTCCGAGTACAATGAGCAGTTCTTC. This codes for CASSGASSEYNEQFF.

The J gene is TRBJ1-4, the V gene TRBV7-9, with TRBD1 matching over 8 bases. CDR1 is SEHNR and CDR2 is FQNEAQ in the germline V gene (reference sequence). V dropped 3 bases and J dropped 4; count of bases not matched to a gene: 4. The CDR3 sequence is 15 residues long. The CDR3 region is CASSFRGQFNEKLFF. In DNA form, the CDR3 reads TGTGCCAGCAGCTTCAGGGGGCAATTTAATGAAAAACTGTTTTTT.

This clone was observed a few times. The J gene is TRBJ2-7, the V gene TRBV11-2; D perhaps matches TRBD2 (7 bases). V was trimmed by 5 bases and J by 3 bases, leaving 20 bases between them. Germline V lookup: CDR1 SGHAT, CDR2 FQNNGV. The CDR3 runs to 16 residues. The CDR3 DNA reads as TGTGCCAGCAGCCCTATAGCCCGGCGGGGGCACTACGAGCAGTACTTC. Protein: CASSPIARRGHYEQYF.

The chain uses TRBV27 and TRBJ1-3; 7 bases map to TRBD1. The CDR3 has 14 amino acids. V was pared by 6 bases and J by 0 bases, with 2 bases of the junction left unmatched. From germline, CDR1 is MNHEY and CDR2 SMNVEV (reference sequence). CDR3 amino acids: CASRGQSSGNTIYF. CDR3 bases: TGTGCCAGCAGGGGACAGAGCTCTGGAAACACCATATATTTT.

A few counts support this clone. V is TRBV18 and J is TRBJ1-2, with TRBD1 matching over 12 bases. The germline CDR1 and CDR2 sequences are KGHSH and LQKENI. CDR3 length: 14 residues. V was pared by 6 bases and J by 8 bases, with 7 bases of the junction left unmatched. CDR3 in amino acids: CASSPGQGATGYTF. The DNA of the CDR3 is TGTGCCAGCTCTCCGGGACAGGGGGCGACAGGCTACACCTTC.

The table lists this clone with a count of one. CDR3 in DNA: TGTGCCAGCAGTCTTACTAGCGGTCGGGGCACCGGGGAGCTGTTTTTT. This codes for CASSLTSGRGTGELFF. The V gene is TRBV6-6, the J gene TRBJ2-2; TRBD2 aligns across 8 bases. The CDR3 spans 16 residues. Germline V gives CDR1 MNHNY, CDR2 SVGAGI (reference sequence). J gave up 4 bases and V 5 bases, and 9 bases lay outside the gene matches.

The chain is built from TRBV29-1 and TRBJ1-2; perhaps TRBD1 as D (6 bases). Per germline, CDR1 SQVTM and CDR2 ANQGSEA. Trimming removed 2 bases from V and 0 bases from J, with 7 bases in between. This CDR3 spans 13 amino acids. CDR3 nucleotide sequence: TGCAGCGTTGAATCAGGGGCTAACTATGGCTACACCTTC. Residues: CSVESGANYGYTF.

The chain uses TRBV30 and TRBJ1-2, with a tentative D call TRBD1 (5 bases). From germline, CDR1 is GTSNPN and CDR2 SVGIG (reference sequence). The CDR3 consists of 11 residues. This chain's CDR3 is CAGGGNYGYTF. The CDR3 DNA sequence: TGTGCTGGGGGAGGGAACTATGGCTACACCTTC. The full variable domain, with the rest looked up from reference TRBV30 and TRBJ1-2, is SQTIHQWPATLVQPVGSPLSLECTVEGTSNPNLYWYRQAAGRGLQLLFYSVGIGQISSEVPQNLSASRPQDRQFILSSKKLLLSDSGFYLCAGGGNYGYTFGSGTRLTVV.

The rearrangement links TRBV11-3 to TRBJ2-1; perhaps TRBD2 as D (5 bases). Per the germline V gene, CDR1 is SGHNT and CDR2 is YENEEA. The CDR3 contains 13 residues. Trimming shortened V by 1 base and J by 8 bases, and 9 bases separated the two germline ends. CDR3: CASSLVLGDEQFF. In DNA form, the CDR3 reads TGTGCCAGCAGCTTAGTACTAGGAGATGAGCAGTTCTTC.

This rearrangement joins TRBV2 to TRBJ2-7; 7 bases map to TRBD1. From germline, CDR1 is SNHLY and CDR2 FYNNEI. Germline trimming cut 7 bases from V and 6 bases from J; bases unmatched to any gene: 6. The CDR3 consists of 12 residues. CDR3 DNA: TGTGCCAGCATTGTGGCAGGGGGCGAGCAGTACTTC. This sequence encodes CASIVAGGEQYF.